The T cell receptor (beta chain) described here comes from a study of cytomegalovirus exposure and HLA in healthy donors. The germline gives CDR1 LNHDA, CDR2 SQIVND (reference sequence). The CDR3 extends over 14 amino acids. Trimming left V 2 bases short and J 1 base short, with 8 bases between. The PCR made use of 60 Vbeta and 13 Jbeta primers. The method was immunoSEQ multiplex PCR; TCRdb's version includes in-frame clones alone and lacks a portion of them. The table shows 110,000 to 150,000 clones, with roughly 80% occurring only once. This clone appeared a few times. The rearrangement uses TRBV19 and TRBJ1-1, with D uncertain. This TCR came from a woman between 40 and 55 years old in good health and CMV-seropositive. Sequenced: PBMCs. CDR3: CASSINRGNTEAFF. CDR3 nucleotides: TGTGCCAGTAGTATAAATCGGGGGAACACTGAAGCTTTCTTT.